This note documents a single T cell receptor (beta chain) sequence. This sample was included in a study of T cell changes during pregnancy in multiple sclerosis. The CDR3 has 16 amino acids. V was cut by 4 bases and J by 3 bases, with 19 bases left in between. Germline V gene data show CDR1 as SGHVS and CDR2 as FQNEAQ. TCRdb's copy holds only in-frame clones and misses some; the assay was immunoSEQ multiplex PCR. The top ten hold 1.6% of the sample, which has tens of thousands of clones, 92% seen once. The receptor comes from a female donor in good health, enrolled as a control in a pregnancy study. The sequencing used peripheral blood, collected in the first trimester of pregnancy. This chain joins TRBV7-8 and TRBJ2-7, with D hard to call. This CDR3 reads CASSSRASSPHYEQYF. CDR3 DNA: TGTGCCAGCAGCTCTAGAGCCTCCTCCCCCCACTACGAGCAGTACTTC.